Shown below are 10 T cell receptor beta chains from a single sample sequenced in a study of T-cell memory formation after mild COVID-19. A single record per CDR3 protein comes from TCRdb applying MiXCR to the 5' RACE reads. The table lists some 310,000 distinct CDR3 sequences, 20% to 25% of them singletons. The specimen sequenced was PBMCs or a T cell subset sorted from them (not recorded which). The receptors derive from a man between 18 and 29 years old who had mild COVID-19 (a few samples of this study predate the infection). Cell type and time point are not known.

CDR3 loop: CSAREGGGGVGEQYV. The CDR3 DNA sequence: TGCAGTGCTAGAGAAGGAGGGGGCGGCGTTGGCGAGCAGTACGTC. The chain uses TRBV20-1 and TRBJ2-7; D may be TRBD1 (7 bases). In germline, CDR1 is DFQATT, CDR2 SNEGSKA (reference sequence). The CDR3 loop spans 15 amino acids. V lost 0 bases, J lost 6 bases, and 18 bases lay in between.

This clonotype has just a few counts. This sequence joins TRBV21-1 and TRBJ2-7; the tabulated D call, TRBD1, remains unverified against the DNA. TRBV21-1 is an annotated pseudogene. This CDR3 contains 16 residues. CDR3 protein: CASSNRERGSSYEQYV. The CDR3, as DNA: TGTGCCAGCAGCAACCGGGAGCGGGGGAGCTCCTACGAGCAGTACGTC.

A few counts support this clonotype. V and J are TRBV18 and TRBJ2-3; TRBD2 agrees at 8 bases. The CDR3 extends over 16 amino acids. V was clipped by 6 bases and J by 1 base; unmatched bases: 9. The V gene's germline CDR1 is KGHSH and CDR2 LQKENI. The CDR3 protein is CASSPPNSGGTDTQYF. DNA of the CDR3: TGTGCCAGCTCCCCTCCCAATAGCGGGGGCACAGATACGCAGTATTTT.

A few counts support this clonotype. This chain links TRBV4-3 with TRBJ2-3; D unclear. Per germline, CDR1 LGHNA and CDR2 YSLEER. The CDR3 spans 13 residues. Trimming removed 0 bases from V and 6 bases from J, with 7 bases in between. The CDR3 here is CASSQDPRDTQYF. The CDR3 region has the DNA TGCGCCAGCAGCCAAGATCCGCGTGATACGCAGTATTTT.

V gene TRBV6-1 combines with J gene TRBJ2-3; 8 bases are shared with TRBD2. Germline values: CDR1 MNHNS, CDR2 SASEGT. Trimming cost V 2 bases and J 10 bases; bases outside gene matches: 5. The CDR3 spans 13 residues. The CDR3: CASSERQRGPQYF. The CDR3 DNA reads TGTGCCAGCAGTGAACGACAGCGGGGGCCGCAGTATTTT.

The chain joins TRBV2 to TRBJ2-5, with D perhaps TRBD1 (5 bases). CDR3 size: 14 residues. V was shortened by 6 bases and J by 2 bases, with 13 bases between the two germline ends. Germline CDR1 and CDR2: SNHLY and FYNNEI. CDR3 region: CASRRQIPQETQYF. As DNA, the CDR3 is TGTGCCAGCAGGAGACAGATACCACAAGAGACCCAGTACTTC.

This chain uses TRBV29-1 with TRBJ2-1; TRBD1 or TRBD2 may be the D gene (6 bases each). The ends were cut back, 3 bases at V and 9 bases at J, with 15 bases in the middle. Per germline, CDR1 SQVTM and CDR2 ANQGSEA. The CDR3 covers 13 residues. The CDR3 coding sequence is TGCAGCGTTGATTCGACAGGAGGGCGTGAGCAGTTCTTC. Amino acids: CSVDSTGGREQFF.

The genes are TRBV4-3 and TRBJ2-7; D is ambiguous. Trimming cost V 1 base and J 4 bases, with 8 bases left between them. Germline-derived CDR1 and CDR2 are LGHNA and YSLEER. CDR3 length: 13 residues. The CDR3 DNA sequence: TGCGCCAGCAGCCAAGGGATAGGTTACGAGCAGTACTTC. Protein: CASSQGIGYEQYF.

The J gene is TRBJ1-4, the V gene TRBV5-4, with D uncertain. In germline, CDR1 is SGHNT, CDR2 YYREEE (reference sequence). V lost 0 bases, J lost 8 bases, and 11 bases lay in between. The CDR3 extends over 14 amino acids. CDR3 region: CASSLGKPSEKLFF. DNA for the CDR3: TGTGCCAGCAGCTTGGGGAAACCCAGCGAAAAACTGTTTTTT.

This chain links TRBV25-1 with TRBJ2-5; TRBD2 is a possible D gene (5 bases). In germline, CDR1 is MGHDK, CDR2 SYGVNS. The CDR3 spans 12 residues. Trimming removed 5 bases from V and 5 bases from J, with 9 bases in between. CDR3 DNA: TGTGCCAGCAGTAGGGAGTGGGAGACCCAGTACTTC. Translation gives CASSREWETQYF. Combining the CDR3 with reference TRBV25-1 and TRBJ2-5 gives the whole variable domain EADIYQTPRYLVIGTGKKITLECSQTMGHDKMYWYQQDPGMELHLIHYSYGVNSTEKGDLSSESTVSRIRTEHFPLTLESARPSHTSQYLCASSREWETQYFGPGTRLLVL.